Below, one T cell receptor (beta chain) is given with its context. Antigen unknown. When around nine days of culture had elapsed, CD4+ T cells were isolated. Each participant received a vaccine that was either BNT162b2 or mRNA-1273, given as two doses. The study found no prior SARS-CoV-2 infection in the vaccine recipients, who tested negative for nucleocapsid antibodies. Germline V gives CDR1 SNHLY, CDR2 FYNNEI. The V gene lost 1 base and the J gene lost 1 base, with 1 base spanning the gap. This CDR3 comprises 12 residues. The data stem from a study of vaccination effects on CD4 cells after COVID-19. Background on the study: Relative to the second dose, post-vaccine samples were obtained a median of 72 days later. A density of around 2 million PBMC per well was used; these cells were cultured with 9.5 to 10 IU/ml IL-2 and roughly 9.5 ug/ml peptides.

The data were produced by immunoSEQ multiplex PCR, yet TCRdb's version contains in-frame clones alone and is incomplete. Of some 66,000 clones in the sample, less than 80% were seen once. J is TRBJ1-2 and V is TRBV2; D gene uncertain. The sample in question was CD4+ T cells from PBMCs cultured without peptide, obtained after COVID-19 vaccination. The source is a human donor who received a COVID-19 vaccine. The CDR3 protein is CASSEGNYGYTF. The CDR3 DNA is TGTGCCAGCAGTGAAGGTAACTATGGCTACACCTTC.